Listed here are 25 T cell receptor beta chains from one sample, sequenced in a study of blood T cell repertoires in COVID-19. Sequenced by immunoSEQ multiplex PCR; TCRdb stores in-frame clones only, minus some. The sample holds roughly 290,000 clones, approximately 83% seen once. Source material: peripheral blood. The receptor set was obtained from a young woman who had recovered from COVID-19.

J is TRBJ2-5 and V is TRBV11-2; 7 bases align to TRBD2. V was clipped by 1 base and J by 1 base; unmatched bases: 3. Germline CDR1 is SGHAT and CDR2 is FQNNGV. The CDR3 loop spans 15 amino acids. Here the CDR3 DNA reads TGTGCCAGCAGCTTAGCGGGGGGAGGCCAAGAGACCCAGTACTTC. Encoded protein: CASSLAGGGQETQYF.

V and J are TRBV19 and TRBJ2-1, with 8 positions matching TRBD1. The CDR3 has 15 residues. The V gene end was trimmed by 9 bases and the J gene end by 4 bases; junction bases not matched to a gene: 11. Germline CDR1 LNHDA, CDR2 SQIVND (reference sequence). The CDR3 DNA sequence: TGTGCCAGCCACGCCGGGACAGGCGAGTACAATGAGCAGTTCTTC. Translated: CASHAGTGEYNEQFF. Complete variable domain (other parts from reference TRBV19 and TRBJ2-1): DGGITQSPKYLFRKEGQNVTLSCEQNLNHDAMYWYRQDPGQGLRLIYYSQIVNDFQKGDIAEGYSVSREKKESFPLTVTSAQKNPTAFYLCASHAGTGEYNEQFFGPGTRLTVL.

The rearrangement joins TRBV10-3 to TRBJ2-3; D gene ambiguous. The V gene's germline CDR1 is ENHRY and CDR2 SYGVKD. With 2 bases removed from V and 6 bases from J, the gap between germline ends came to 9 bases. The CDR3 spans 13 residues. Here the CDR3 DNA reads TGTGCCATCAGTGAGCCCGTGAGGGATACGCAGTATTTT. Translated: CAISEPVRDTQYF.

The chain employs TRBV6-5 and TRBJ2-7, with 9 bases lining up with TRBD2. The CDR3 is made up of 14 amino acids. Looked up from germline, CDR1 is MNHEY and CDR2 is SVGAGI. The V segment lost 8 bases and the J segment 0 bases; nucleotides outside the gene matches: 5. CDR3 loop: CASGLAGSSYEQYF. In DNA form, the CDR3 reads TGTGCCAGCGGTCTAGCGGGATCCTCCTACGAGCAGTACTTC.

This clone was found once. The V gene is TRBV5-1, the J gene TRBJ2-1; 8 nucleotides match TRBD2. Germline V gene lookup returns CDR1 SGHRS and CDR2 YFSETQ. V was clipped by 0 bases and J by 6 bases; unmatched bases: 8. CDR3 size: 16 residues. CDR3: CASSLGSREVRNEQFF. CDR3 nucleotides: TGCGCCAGCAGCTTGGGGTCGCGGGAGGTTCGCAATGAGCAGTTCTTC.

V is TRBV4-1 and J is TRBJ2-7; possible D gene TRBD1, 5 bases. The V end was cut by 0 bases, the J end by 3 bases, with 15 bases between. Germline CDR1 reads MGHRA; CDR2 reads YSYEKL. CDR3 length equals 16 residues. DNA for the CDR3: TGCGCCAGCAGCCAAGATTCCAGGGCAGCCAACTACGAGCAGTACTTC. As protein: CASSQDSRAANYEQYF.

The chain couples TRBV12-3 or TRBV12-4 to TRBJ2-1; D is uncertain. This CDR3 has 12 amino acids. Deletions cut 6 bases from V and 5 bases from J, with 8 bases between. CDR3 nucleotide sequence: TGTGCCAGCAGCACTCCGAACAATGAGCAGTTCTTC. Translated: CASSTPNNEQFF.

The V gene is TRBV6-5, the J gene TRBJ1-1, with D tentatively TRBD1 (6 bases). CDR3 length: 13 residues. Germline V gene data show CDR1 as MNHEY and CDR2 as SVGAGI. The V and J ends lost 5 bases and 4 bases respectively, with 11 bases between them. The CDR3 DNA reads TGTGCCAGCAGTCGAGGGGGTAGCACTGAAGCTTTCTTT. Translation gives CASSRGGSTEAFF.

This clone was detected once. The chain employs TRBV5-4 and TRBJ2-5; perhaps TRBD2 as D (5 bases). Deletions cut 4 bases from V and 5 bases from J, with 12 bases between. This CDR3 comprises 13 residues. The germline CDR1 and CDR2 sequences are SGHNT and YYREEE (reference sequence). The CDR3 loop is CASSLAREETQYF. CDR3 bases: TGTGCCAGCAGCCTCGCGAGGGAGGAGACCCAGTACTTC.

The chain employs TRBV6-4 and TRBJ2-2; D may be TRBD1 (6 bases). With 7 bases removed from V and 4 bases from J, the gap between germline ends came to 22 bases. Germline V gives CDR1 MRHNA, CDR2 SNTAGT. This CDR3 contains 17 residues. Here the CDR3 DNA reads TGTGCCAGCAATCGGGGCCCGACAGGCTCCCTCACCGGGGAGCTGTTTTTT. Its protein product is CASNRGPTGSLTGELFF.

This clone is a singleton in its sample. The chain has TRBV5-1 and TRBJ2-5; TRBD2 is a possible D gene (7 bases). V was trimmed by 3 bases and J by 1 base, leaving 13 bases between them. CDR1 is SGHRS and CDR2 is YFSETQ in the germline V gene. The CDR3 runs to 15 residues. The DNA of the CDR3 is TGCGCCAGCAGCTGGGGGGCTAGCGGCCAAGAGACCCAGTACTTC. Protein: CASSWGASGQETQYF.

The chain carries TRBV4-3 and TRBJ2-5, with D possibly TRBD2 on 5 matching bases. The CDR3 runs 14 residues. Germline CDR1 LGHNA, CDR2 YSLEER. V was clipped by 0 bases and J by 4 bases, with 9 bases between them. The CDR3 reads CASSQDRGSETQYF. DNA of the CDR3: TGCGCCAGCAGCCAAGATCGAGGGTCAGAGACCCAGTACTTC.

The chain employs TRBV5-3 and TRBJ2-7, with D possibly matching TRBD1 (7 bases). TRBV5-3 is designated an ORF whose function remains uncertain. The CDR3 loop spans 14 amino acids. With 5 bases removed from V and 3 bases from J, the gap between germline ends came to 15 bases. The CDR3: CARRRRGLLYEQYF. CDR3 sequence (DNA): TGTGCCAGAAGGCGGAGGGGGCTCCTCTACGAGCAGTACTTC.

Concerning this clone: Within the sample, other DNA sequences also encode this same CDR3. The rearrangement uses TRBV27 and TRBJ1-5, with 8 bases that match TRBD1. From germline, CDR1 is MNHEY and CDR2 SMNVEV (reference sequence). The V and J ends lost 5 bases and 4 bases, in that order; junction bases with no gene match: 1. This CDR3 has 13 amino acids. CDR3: CASSRQGNQPQHF. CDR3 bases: TGTGCCAGCAGTCGACAGGGGAATCAGCCCCAGCATTTT.

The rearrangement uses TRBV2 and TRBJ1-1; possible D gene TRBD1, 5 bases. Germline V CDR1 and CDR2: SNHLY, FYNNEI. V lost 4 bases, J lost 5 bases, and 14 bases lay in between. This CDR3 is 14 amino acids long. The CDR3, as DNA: TGTGCCAGCAGTGTCCAGGGATTCGGTACTGAAGCTTTCTTT. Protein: CASSVQGFGTEAFF.

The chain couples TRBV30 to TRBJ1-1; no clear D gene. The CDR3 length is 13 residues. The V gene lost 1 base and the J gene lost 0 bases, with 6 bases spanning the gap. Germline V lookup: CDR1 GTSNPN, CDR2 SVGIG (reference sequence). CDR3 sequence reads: CAWSGQVNTEAFF. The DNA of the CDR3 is TGTGCCTGGAGTGGACAAGTGAACACTGAAGCTTTCTTT.

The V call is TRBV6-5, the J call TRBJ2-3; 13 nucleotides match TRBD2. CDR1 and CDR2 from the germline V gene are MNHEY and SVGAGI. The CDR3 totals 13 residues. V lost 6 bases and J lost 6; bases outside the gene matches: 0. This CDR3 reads CASRLAGGDTQYF. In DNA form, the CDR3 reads TGTGCCAGCAGACTAGCGGGGGGGGATACGCAGTATTTT.

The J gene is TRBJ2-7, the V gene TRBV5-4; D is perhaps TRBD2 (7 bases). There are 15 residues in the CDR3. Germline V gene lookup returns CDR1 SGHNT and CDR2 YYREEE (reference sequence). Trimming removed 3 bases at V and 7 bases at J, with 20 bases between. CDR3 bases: TGTGCCAGCAGCTCCCCCGGGGGGCCTTCCGGAGAGCAGTACTTC. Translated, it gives CASSSPGGPSGEQYF.

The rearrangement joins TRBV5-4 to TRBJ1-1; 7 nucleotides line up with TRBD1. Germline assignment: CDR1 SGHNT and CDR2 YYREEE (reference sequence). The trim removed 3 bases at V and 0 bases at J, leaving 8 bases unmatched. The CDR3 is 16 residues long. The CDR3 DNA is TGTGCCAGCAGCTCCGGGACAAGGGGGCTGAACACTGAAGCTTTCTTT. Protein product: CASSSGTRGLNTEAFF. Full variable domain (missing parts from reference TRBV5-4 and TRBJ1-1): ETGVTQSPTHLIKTRGQQVTLRCSSQSGHNTVSWYQQALGQGPQFIFQYYREEENGRGNFPPRFSGLQFPNYSSELNVNALELDDSALYLCASSSGTRGLNTEAFFGQGTRLTVV.

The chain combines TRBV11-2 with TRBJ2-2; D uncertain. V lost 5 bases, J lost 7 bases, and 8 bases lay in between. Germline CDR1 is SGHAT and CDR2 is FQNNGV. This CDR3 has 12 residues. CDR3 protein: CASSRNGGELFF. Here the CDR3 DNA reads TGTGCCAGCAGCCGTAACGGCGGGGAGCTGTTTTTT.

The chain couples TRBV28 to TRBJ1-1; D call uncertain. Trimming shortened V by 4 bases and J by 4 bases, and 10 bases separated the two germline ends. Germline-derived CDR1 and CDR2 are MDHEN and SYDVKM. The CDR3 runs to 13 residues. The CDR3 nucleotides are TGTGCCAGCAGTTCCCGGGAGCGCACTGAAGCTTTCTTT. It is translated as CASSSRERTEAFF. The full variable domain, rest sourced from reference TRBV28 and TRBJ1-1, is DVKVTQSSRYLVKRTGEKVFLECVQDMDHENMFWYRQDPGLGLRLIYFSYDVKMKEKGDIPEGYSVSREKKERFSLILESASTNQTSMYLCASSSRERTEAFFGQGTRLTVV.

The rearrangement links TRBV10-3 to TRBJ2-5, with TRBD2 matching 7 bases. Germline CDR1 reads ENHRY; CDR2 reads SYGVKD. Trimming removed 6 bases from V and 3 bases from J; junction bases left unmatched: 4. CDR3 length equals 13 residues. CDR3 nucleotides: TGTGCCATCAGAGGGCTAGCGGAAGAGACCCAGTACTTC. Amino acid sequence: CAIRGLAEETQYF.

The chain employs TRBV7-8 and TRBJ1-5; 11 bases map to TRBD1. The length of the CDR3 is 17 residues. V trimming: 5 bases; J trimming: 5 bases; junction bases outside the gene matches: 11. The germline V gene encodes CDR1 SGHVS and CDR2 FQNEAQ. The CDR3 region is CASSRAIGTGGYQPQHF. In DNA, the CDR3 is TGTGCCAGCAGCAGAGCCATCGGGACAGGGGGTTATCAGCCCCAGCATTTT.

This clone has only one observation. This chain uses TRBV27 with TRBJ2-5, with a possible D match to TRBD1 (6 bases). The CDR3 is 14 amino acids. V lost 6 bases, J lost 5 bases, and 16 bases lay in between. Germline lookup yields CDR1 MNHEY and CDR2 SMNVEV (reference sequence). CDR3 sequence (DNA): TGTGCCAGCAGCGGGGAACTGGGGGCCGAGACCCAGTACTTC. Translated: CASSGELGAETQYF.

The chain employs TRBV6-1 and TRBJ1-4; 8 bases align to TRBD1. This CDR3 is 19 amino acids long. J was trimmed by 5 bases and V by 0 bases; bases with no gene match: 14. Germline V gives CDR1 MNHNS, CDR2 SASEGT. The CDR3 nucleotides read TGTGCCAGCAGTGAAGCGGAAAGGGGACAGGTCCGCCGGAATGAAAAACTGTTTTTT. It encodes CASSEAERGQVRRNEKLFF.